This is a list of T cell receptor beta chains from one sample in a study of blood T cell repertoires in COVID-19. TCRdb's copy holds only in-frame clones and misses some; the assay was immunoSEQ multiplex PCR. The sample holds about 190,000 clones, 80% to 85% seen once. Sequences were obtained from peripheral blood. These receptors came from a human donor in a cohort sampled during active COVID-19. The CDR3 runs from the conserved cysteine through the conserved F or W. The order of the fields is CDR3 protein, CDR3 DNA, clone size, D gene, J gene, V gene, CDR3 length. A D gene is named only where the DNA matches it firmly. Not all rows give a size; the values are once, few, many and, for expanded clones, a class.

CDR3: CATRRSGTGNDQPQHF; DNA: TGTGCGACGCGCCGAAGCGGGACAGGGAACGATCAGCCCCAGCATTTT; size: NA; D: TRBD1; J: TRBJ1-5; V: TRBV2; length: 16
CDR3: CASRKTGNTGELFF; DNA: TGTGCCAGCCGAAAAACAGGGAACACCGGGGAGCTGTTTTTT; size: NA; D: NA; J: TRBJ2-2; V: TRBV6-5; length: 14
CDR3: CASSLDGNTGELFF; DNA: TGCGCCAGCAGCTTGGACGGGAACACCGGGGAGCTGTTTTTT; size: few; D: NA; J: TRBJ2-2; V: TRBV5-1; length: 14
CDR3: CASSPTFFEKLFF; DNA: TGTGCCAGCAGCCCGACTTTTTTTGAAAAACTGTTTTTT; size: NA; D: NA; J: TRBJ1-4; V: TRBV4-2; length: 13
CDR3: CASSFFPGTGNNEQFF; DNA: TGCGCCAGCAGCTTCTTTCCCGGGACAGGGAACAATGAGCAGTTCTTC; size: NA; D: TRBD1; J: TRBJ2-1; V: TRBV5-1; length: 16
CDR3: CASGDSGGTTDTQYF; DNA: TGCGCCAGCGGGGATAGCGGCGGGACCACAGATACGCAGTATTTT; size: NA; D: NA; J: TRBJ2-3; V: TRBV5-1; length: 15
CDR3: CSGLARSGNEQFF; DNA: TGCAGCGGACTAGCCAGGTCAGGTAATGAGCAGTTCTTC; size: once; D: TRBD2; J: TRBJ2-1; V: TRBV29-1; length: 13
CDR3: CASSPPSGGTGELFF; DNA: TGCGCCAGCAGCCCACCTAGCGGGGGCACCGGGGAGCTGTTTTTT; size: once; D: TRBD2; J: TRBJ2-2; V: TRBV5-1; length: 15
CDR3: CSARRASYNEQFF; DNA: TGCAGCGCTCGGAGGGCTTCCTACAATGAGCAGTTCTTC; size: NA; D: NA; J: TRBJ2-1; V: TRBV29-1; length: 13
CDR3: CASSYSRNNSPLHF; DNA: TGTGCCAGCAGTTACTCGCGAAATAATTCACCCCTCCACTTT; size: NA; D: NA; J: TRBJ1-6; V: TRBV6-5; length: 14
CDR3: CASEDRVREGPKETQYF; DNA: TGTGCCAGCGAGGACCGGGTGAGGGAGGGCCCCAAAGAGACCCAGTACTTC; size: NA; D: TRBD2; J: TRBJ2-5; V: TRBV2; length: 17
CDR3: CATSIGLAGAETQYF; DNA: TGTGCCACCAGCATCGGACTAGCGGGAGCAGAGACCCAGTACTTC; size: NA; D: TRBD2; J: TRBJ2-5; V: TRBV15; length: 15
CDR3: CASSQTGSFNQPQHF; DNA: TGTGCCAGCAGCCAAACAGGGAGTTTTAATCAGCCCCAGCATTTT; size: NA; D: NA; J: TRBJ1-5; V: TRBV7-2; length: 15
CDR3: CASSWGGDGQPQHF; DNA: TGTGCCAGCAGCTGGGGAGGGGACGGGCAGCCCCAGCATTTT; size: few; D: NA; J: TRBJ1-5; V: TRBV7-2; length: 14
CDR3: CASSQDGGATQYF; DNA: TGTGCCAGCAGCCAAGATGGGGGGGCTACGCAGTATTTT; size: once; D: NA; J: TRBJ2-3; V: TRBV3-1/TRBV3-2; length: 13
CDR3: CATSGAELALSTDTQYF; DNA: TGTGCCACCAGTGGGGCAGAACTGGCCCTTAGCACAGATACGCAGTATTTT; size: NA; D: NA; J: TRBJ2-3; V: TRBV24-1; length: 17
CDR3: CASSYRDLHTEAFF; DNA: TGTGCCAGCAGTTACAGGGATTTGCACACTGAAGCTTTCTTT; size: NA; D: NA; J: TRBJ1-1; V: TRBV27; length: 14
CDR3: CASGLLRSILSGANVLTF; DNA: TGTGCTAGTGGTTTACTCCGCTCGATCCTCTCTGGGGCCAACGTCCTGACTTTC; size: NA; D: NA; J: TRBJ2-6; V: TRBV12-5; length: 18
CDR3: CASSLDRLLGEQYF; DNA: TGTGCCAGCAGTTTGGACAGACTCCTCGGAGAGCAGTACTTC; size: few; D: NA; J: TRBJ2-7; V: TRBV28; length: 14
CDR3: CATSSGLATQDTQYF; DNA: TGTGCCACCAGCAGCGGACTAGCAACTCAGGATACGCAGTATTTT; size: NA; D: TRBD2; J: TRBJ2-3; V: TRBV15; length: 15
CDR3: CASSSTGALGGYTF; DNA: TGTGCCAGCAGTTCCACTGGGGCCCTGGGCGGCTACACCTTC; size: NA; D: NA; J: TRBJ1-2; V: TRBV28; length: 14
CDR3: CASSVYPSNQPQHF; DNA: TGTGCCAGCAGTGTCTATCCGAGCAATCAGCCCCAGCATTTT; size: once; D: NA; J: TRBJ1-5; V: TRBV2; length: 14
CDR3: CASSFVQATGELFF; DNA: TGTGCCAGCAGTTTCGTGCAGGCCACCGGGGAGCTGTTTTTT; size: NA; D: NA; J: TRBJ2-2; V: TRBV28; length: 14
CDR3: CASSIFAYNEQFF; DNA: TGTGCCAGTAGTATCTTTGCCTACAATGAGCAGTTCTTC; size: once; D: NA; J: TRBJ2-1; V: TRBV19; length: 13
CDR3: CASNPWGANTGELFF; DNA: TGTGCCAGTAACCCGTGGGGGGCGAACACCGGGGAGCTGTTTTTT; size: once; D: NA; J: TRBJ2-2; V: TRBV19; length: 15
CDR3: CASSLLGQGVGMNTEAFF; DNA: TGCGCCAGCAGCTTGTTGGGACAGGGGGTGGGAATGAACACTGAAGCTTTCTTT; size: few; D: TRBD1; J: TRBJ1-1; V: TRBV5-1; length: 18
CDR3: CASSLSASGMNTGELFF; DNA: TGTGCCAGCAGTTTATCGGCTAGCGGGATGAACACCGGGGAGCTGTTTTTT; size: NA; D: TRBD2; J: TRBJ2-2; V: TRBV27; length: 17
CDR3: CASSQRAGQRANEQFF; DNA: TGTGCCAGCAGCCAGAGGGCGGGCCAAAGGGCCAATGAGCAGTTCTTC; size: NA; D: NA; J: TRBJ2-1; V: TRBV14; length: 16
CDR3: CASSPWTGSSYEQYF; DNA: TGTGCCAGCAGCCCCTGGACAGGATCTTCCTACGAGCAGTACTTC; size: NA; D: TRBD1; J: TRBJ2-7; V: TRBV7-2; length: 15
CDR3: CSVDEGGQGNEAFF; DNA: TGCAGCGTTGATGAGGGGGGACAGGGGAATGAAGCTTTCTTT; size: once; D: TRBD1; J: TRBJ1-1; V: TRBV29-1; length: 14
CDR3: CASSISLNTEAFF; DNA: TGTGCCAGTAGTATCTCCCTGAACACTGAAGCTTTCTTT; size: NA; D: NA; J: TRBJ1-1; V: TRBV19; length: 13
CDR3: CASSDVGRPQHF; DNA: TGTGCCAGCAGTGACGTGGGCCGGCCCCAGCATTTT; size: many; D: NA; J: TRBJ1-5; V: TRBV6-1; length: 12
CDR3: CASSVQGNYGYTF; DNA: TGTGCCAGCAGCGTACAGGGGAACTATGGCTACACCTTC; size: NA; D: TRBD1; J: TRBJ1-2; V: TRBV7-8; length: 13
CDR3: CSFRLAGAPNTGELFF; DNA: TGCAGCTTCCGACTAGCGGGTGCACCGAACACCGGGGAGCTGTTTTTT; size: NA; D: TRBD2; J: TRBJ2-2; V: TRBV29-1; length: 16
CDR3: CATGRTEQYF; DNA: TGTGCCACGGGGAGAACCGAGCAGTACTTC; size: NA; D: NA; J: TRBJ2-7; V: TRBV28; length: 10
CDR3: CASRREQASNQPQHF; DNA: TGTGCCAGCAGACGCGAGCAGGCTAGCAATCAGCCCCAGCATTTT; size: NA; D: NA; J: TRBJ1-5; V: TRBV6-6; length: 15
CDR3: CAWKRAGNTIYF; DNA: TGTGCCTGGAAACGGGCTGGAAACACCATATATTTT; size: many; D: NA; J: TRBJ1-3; V: TRBV30; length: 12
CDR3: CASSQPRTANYGYTF; DNA: TGCGCCAGCAGCCAACCAAGGACAGCGAACTATGGCTACACCTTC; size: NA; D: NA; J: TRBJ1-2; V: TRBV4-1; length: 15
CDR3: CSVGGRARNTEAFF; DNA: TGCAGCGTTGGAGGCAGGGCAAGAAACACTGAAGCTTTCTTT; size: NA; D: NA; J: TRBJ1-1; V: TRBV29-1; length: 14
CDR3: CASSPPHGELFF; DNA: TGTGCCAGCAGCCCCCCCCACGGGGAGCTGTTTTTT; size: NA; D: NA; J: TRBJ2-2; V: TRBV6-5; length: 12